Listed below are T cell receptor beta chains from one sample, sequenced in a study of T cell repertoires in cytomegalovirus infection. For these TCRs, the target antigens are not known. A single record per CDR3 protein comes from TCRdb applying MiXCR to the reads. The table lists more than 95,000 distinct CDR3 sequences, approximately 30% of them singletons. Sequenced material: CD8+ T cells from cultured PBMCs, taken from culture after CMV antigen stimulation. The receptors were gathered from a human donor in good health (CMV status not recorded). Some clones in this sample may be carry-over from other donors' samples. CDR3s include the opening cysteine and the closing phenylalanine or tryptophan. The D gene is left open where the match is weak. Size tells how often a clone was seen (once, few, many) or the class of an expanded clone, and some rows leave it out.

size,J,D,V,CDR3,DNA
many,TRBJ1-2,-,TRBV7-2,CASSQRDRRSYGYTF,TGTGCCAGCAGCCAAAGGGACCGAAGGTCCTATGGCTACACCTTC
few,TRBJ1-1,-,TRBV19,CASSRGVLDTEAFF,TGTGCCAGTAGTAGGGGGGTTCTGGACACTGAAGCTTTCTTT
many,TRBJ2-1,-,TRBV5-4,CASFNGGGGSSYNEQFF,TGTGCCAGCTTTAACGGAGGGGGCGGGAGCTCCTACAATGAGCAGTTCTTC
many,TRBJ2-2,TRBD1,TRBV7-8,CASSLAGTGGLTDLAGELFF,TGTGCCAGCAGCTTAGCGGGCACAGGGGGCCTGACTGATTTAGCCGGGGAGCTGTTTTTT
-,TRBJ1-1,TRBD1,TRBV29-1,CSGQEGTANTEAFF,TGCAGCGGACAAGAGGGGACAGCGAACACTGAAGCTTTCTTT
few,TRBJ2-1,-,TRBV5-5,CASSQFADFGNEQFF,TGTGCCAGCAGCCAATTCGCGGACTTCGGCAATGAGCAGTTCTTC
-,TRBJ2-1,TRBD2,TRBV6-1,CASSELRTSGYYNEQFF,TGTGCCAGCAGTGAATTAAGAACTAGCGGTTACTACAATGAGCAGTTCTTC
-,TRBJ2-2,-,TRBV9,CASSPRPKNRGTYTGELFF,TGTGCCAGCAGCCCAAGACCCAAAAACCGGGGAACCTACACCGGGGAGCTGTTTTTT
-,TRBJ2-5,-,TRBV5-6,CASSLRWTESQETQYF,TGTGCCAGCAGCTTGAGATGGACGGAGTCCCAAGAGACCCAGTACTTC
-,TRBJ2-1,TRBD1,TRBV29-1,CSAHRTGVYNEQFF,TGCAGCGCACATAGGACAGGGGTTTACAATGAGCAGTTCTTC
-,TRBJ1-1,-,TRBV19,CASRGRENTEAFF,TGTGCCAGTAGGGGACGGGAGAACACTGAAGCTTTCTTT
few,TRBJ2-1,-,TRBV6-5,CASSYLGQINSYNEQFF,TGTGCCAGCAGTTACCTCGGGCAGATCAATTCCTACAATGAGCAGTTCTTC
few,TRBJ1-5,-,TRBV7-8,CASSLGYGNSNQPQHF,TGTGCCAGCAGCTTAGGTTACGGGAATAGCAATCAGCCCCAGCATTTT
many,TRBJ2-3,-,TRBV7-6,CASSFFDSGSTDTQYF,TGTGCCAGCAGCTTTTTTGATAGTGGGAGCACAGATACGCAGTATTTT
once,TRBJ1-1,TRBD1,TRBV19,CASSIGWETGGTEAFF,TGTGCCAGTAGTATTGGATGGGAGACAGGGGGCACTGAAGCTTTCTTT
-,TRBJ1-1,-,TRBV6-5,CASSYSISGATEAFF,TGTGCCAGCAGTTACTCGATTTCGGGTGCCACTGAAGCTTTCTTT
-,TRBJ1-1,-,TRBV6-5,CASSYSVPNTEAFF,TGTGCCAGCAGTTACTCGGTGCCGAACACTGAAGCTTTCTTT
once,TRBJ2-5,TRBD2,TRBV19,CASSIGLAVTQETQYF,TGTGCCAGTAGTATCGGACTAGCGGTAACTCAAGAGACCCAGTACTTC
-,TRBJ1-4,-,TRBV3-1,CASSQEGGVQFNEKLFF,TGTGCCAGCAGCCAAGAGGGTGGGGTACAGTTTAATGAAAAACTGTTTTTT
-,TRBJ2-5,-,TRBV6-5,CASSSGTQRRQETQYF,TGTGCCAGCAGTTCCGGGACCCAAAGGAGGCAAGAGACCCAGTACTTC
many,TRBJ2-7,-,TRBV20-1,CSARRTGTYEQYF,TGCAGTGCTAGAAGGACGGGGACCTACGAGCAGTACTTC
few,TRBJ2-7,TRBD1,TRBV4-1,CASSFTGQGSYEQYF,TGCGCCAGCAGCTTCACGGGACAGGGAAGCTACGAGCAGTACTTC
-,TRBJ2-3,-,TRBV9,CASSVGNFAGTDTQYF,TGTGCCAGCAGCGTAGGAAACTTTGCTGGCACAGATACGCAGTATTTT
-,TRBJ1-4,TRBD1,TRBV6-6,CASVQGGPNEKLFF,TGTGCCAGCGTTCAGGGGGGACCTAATGAAAAACTGTTTTTT
many,TRBJ2-5,-,TRBV12-3/TRBV12-4,CASSLGLEGGTQYF,TGTGCCAGCAGTTTGGGGCTAGAGGGAGGGACCCAGTACTTC
many,TRBJ2-1,-,TRBV4-1,CASSQIIGGSVGNEQFF,TGCGCCAGCAGCCAAATAATAGGGGGGTCGGTGGGCAATGAGCAGTTCTTC
many,TRBJ2-2,-,TRBV7-2,CASPDGLNTGELFF,TGTGCCAGCCCAGACGGGTTGAACACCGGGGAGCTGTTTTTT
many,TRBJ1-3,TRBD1,TRBV4-1,CASSQTGQGNTIYF,TGCGCCAGCAGCCAAACGGGACAGGGGAACACCATATATTTT
-,TRBJ2-1,TRBD2,TRBV27,CASSTAGGPYNEQFF,TGTGCCAGCAGTACAGCGGGGGGGCCCTACAATGAGCAGTTCTTC
-,TRBJ1-1,-,TRBV7-6,CASSSNRDGNTEAFF,TGTGCCAGCAGCTCCAACAGGGACGGGAACACTGAAGCTTTCTTT
many,TRBJ2-1,-,TRBV7-2,CATQDSYNEQFF,TGTGCCACCCAGGATTCTTACAATGAGCAGTTCTTC
many,TRBJ2-1,TRBD2,TRBV7-6,CASSPPSGDYNEQFF,TGTGCCAGCAGTCCACCTAGCGGAGACTACAATGAGCAGTTCTTC
-,TRBJ2-7,TRBD2,TRBV5-1,CASGEGSAPYEQYF,TGCGCCAGCGGGGAGGGCAGCGCACCCTACGAGCAGTACTTC
-,TRBJ2-3,-,TRBV4-1,CASSQPGTDTQYF,TGCGCCAGCAGCCAGCCGGGCACAGATACGCAGTATTTT
-,TRBJ2-7,TRBD2,TRBV6-8,CASKGGLGGYEQYF,TGTGCCAGCAAAGGAGGACTAGGCGGCTACGAGCAGTACTTC
many,TRBJ1-5,-,TRBV7-2,CASSLWDSNQPQHF,TGTGCCAGCAGCTTATGGGATAGCAATCAGCCCCAGCATTTT
-,TRBJ2-5,TRBD2,TRBV4-1,CASSQVATSGAQETQYF,TGCGCCAGCAGCCAAGTCGCGACTAGCGGGGCCCAAGAGACCCAGTACTTC
large,TRBJ1-1,TRBD1,TRBV4-1,CASSTRQGADTEAFF,TGCGCCAGCAGCACCCGACAGGGGGCGGACACTGAAGCTTTCTTT
-,TRBJ1-4,-,TRBV11-2,CASSPPTGDGYEKLFF,TGTGCCAGCAGCCCCCCCACAGGAGACGGATATGAAAAACTGTTTTTT
many,TRBJ1-3,TRBD1,TRBV28,CASSVGGAGNTIYF,TGTGCCAGCAGTGTAGGGGGCGCGGGAAACACCATATATTTT
few,TRBJ1-1,-,TRBV2,CASSEAVTMNTEAFF,TGTGCCAGCAGTGAAGCGGTAACTATGAACACTGAAGCTTTCTTT
-,TRBJ2-5,TRBD1,TRBV7-9,CASSPRQGPVEETQYF,TGTGCCAGCAGCCCTAGACAGGGTCCGGTTGAAGAGACCCAGTACTTC
-,TRBJ1-1,TRBD1,TRBV29-1,CSVRADRDEAFF,TGCAGCGTCCGCGCCGACAGGGACGAAGCTTTCTTT